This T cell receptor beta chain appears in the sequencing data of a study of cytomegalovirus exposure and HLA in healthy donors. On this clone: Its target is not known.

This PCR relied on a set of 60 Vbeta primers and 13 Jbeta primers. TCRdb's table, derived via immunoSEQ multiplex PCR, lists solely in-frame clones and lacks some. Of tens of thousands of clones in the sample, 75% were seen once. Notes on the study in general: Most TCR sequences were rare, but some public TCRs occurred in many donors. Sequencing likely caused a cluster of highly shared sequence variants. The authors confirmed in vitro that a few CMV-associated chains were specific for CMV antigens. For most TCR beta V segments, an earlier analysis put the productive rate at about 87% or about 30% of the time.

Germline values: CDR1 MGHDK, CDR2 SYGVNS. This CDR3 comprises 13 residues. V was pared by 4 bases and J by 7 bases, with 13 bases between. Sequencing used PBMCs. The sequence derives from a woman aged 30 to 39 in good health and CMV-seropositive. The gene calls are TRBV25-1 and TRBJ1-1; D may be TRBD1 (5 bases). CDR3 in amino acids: CASSATGSFEAFF. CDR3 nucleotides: TGTGCCAGCAGTGCTACAGGCTCCTTTGAAGCTTTCTTT.